This T cell receptor (beta chain) was sequenced for a study of CD8+ T cells in alopecia areata. At the level of the study: Tofacitinib administration to treated patients was oral, at 5 to 10 mg twice daily. Tofacitinib continued for 6 to 18 months and was then withheld for 6 months.

TCR sequencing used cDNA made by reverse transcription of extracted RNA. The repertoire was sequenced with immunoSEQ multiplex PCR; TCRdb's copy has only in-frame clones and lacks some. The table records over 100,000 clones, 50% to 75% of them present only once. The V and J ends lost 4 bases and 2 bases respectively, with 12 bases between them. The V gene's germline CDR1 is SGHNT and CDR2 YYREEE (reference sequence). The CDR3 is made up of 15 amino acids. This clone occurred a few times. The target antigen is unknown. The study's findings and limits: Scalp and blood retained many expanded lesional clones during tofacitinib. Across lesional scalp, and particularly alopecia totalis/universalis, clonality surpassed that of normal scalp.

Specified treatment: oral pan-JAK inhibitor, 5-10 mg twice daily. This clonotype was obtained from a human donor with alopecia areata. Here the sequenced sample was CD8+ T cells sorted from blood, taken at week 24, from a patient treated with tofacitinib. This sequence joins TRBV5-4 and TRBJ2-2, with unresolved D. CDR3 region: CASSQKAINTGELFF. The CDR3 DNA reads as TGTGCCAGCAGCCAAAAGGCTATAAACACCGGGGAGCTGTTTTTT.